This T cell receptor (beta chain) was observed in a study of blood T cell repertoires in COVID-19. The method was immunoSEQ multiplex PCR; TCRdb's version includes in-frame clones alone and lacks a portion of them. The table records about 160,000 clones, roughly 80% of them present only once. Clinical history as reported by participants underpinned cohort assignment. Per the germline V gene, CDR1 is SGHRS and CDR2 is YFSETQ. The CDR3 totals 15 residues. The V end was cut by 1 base, the J end by 2 bases, with 13 bases between. This clonotype was sampled from a woman aged 40 to 50 with acute COVID-19. The sequencing input was PBMCs or T cells enriched from blood (not recorded which). The chain recombines TRBV5-1 with TRBJ2-7, with a possible D match to TRBD1 (5 bases). Here the CDR3 DNA reads TGCGCCAGCAGCTTGACCCAGGGTATCGCCTACGAGCAGTACTTC. It is translated as CASSLTQGIAYEQYF.